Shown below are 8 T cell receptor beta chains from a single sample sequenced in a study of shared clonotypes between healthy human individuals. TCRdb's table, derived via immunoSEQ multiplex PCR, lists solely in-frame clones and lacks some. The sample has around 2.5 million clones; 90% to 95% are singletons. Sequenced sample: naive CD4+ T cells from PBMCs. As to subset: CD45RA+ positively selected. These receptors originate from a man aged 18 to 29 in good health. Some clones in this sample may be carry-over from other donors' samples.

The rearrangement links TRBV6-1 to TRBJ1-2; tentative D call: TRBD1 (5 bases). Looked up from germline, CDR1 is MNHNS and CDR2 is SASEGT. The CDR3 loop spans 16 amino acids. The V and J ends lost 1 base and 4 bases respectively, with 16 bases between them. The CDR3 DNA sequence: TGTGCCAGCAGTGAAGGACTCGGTTGGGGGGTCTATGGCTACACCTTC. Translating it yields CASSEGLGWGVYGYTF.

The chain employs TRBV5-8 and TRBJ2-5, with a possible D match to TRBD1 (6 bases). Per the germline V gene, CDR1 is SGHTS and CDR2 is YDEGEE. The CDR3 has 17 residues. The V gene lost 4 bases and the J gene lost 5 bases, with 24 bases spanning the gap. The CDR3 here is CASSTRADRGPGETQYF. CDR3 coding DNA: TGTGCCAGCAGCACCCGCGCGGACAGAGGGCCCGGGGAGACCCAGTACTTC.

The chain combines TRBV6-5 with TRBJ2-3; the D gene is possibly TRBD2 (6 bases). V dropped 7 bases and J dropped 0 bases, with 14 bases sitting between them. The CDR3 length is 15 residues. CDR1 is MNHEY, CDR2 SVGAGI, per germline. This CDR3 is CASMSSGRSTDTQYF. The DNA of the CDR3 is TGTGCCAGCATGAGTTCCGGGAGAAGCACAGATACGCAGTATTTT.

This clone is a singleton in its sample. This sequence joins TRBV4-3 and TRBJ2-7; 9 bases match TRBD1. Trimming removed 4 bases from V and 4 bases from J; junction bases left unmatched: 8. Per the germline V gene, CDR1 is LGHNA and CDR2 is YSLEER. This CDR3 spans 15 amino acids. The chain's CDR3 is CASSLRDRAEYEQYF. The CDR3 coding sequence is TGCGCCAGCAGCCTTCGGGACAGGGCGGAGTACGAGCAGTACTTC.

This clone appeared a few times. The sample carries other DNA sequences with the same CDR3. The CDR3 nucleotides are TGTGCCAGCTCACCAGGAGGGACAGTTAATCAGCCCCAGCATTTT. The encoded protein is CASSPGGTVNQPQHF. The chain joins TRBV18 to TRBJ1-5, with TRBD1 identical over 7 bases. Germline V gives CDR1 KGHSH, CDR2 LQKENI. Germline trimming cut 2 bases from V and 4 bases from J; bases unmatched to any gene: 5. CDR3 length equals 15 residues.

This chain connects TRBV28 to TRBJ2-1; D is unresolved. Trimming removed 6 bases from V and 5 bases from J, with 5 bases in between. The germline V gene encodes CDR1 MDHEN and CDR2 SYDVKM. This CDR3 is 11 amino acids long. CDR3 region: CASSVNNEQFF. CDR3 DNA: TGTGCCAGCAGCGTGAACAATGAGCAGTTCTTC. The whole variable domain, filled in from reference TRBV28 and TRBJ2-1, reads DVKVTQSSRYLVKRTGEKVFLECVQDMDHENMFWYRQDPGLGLRLIYFSYDVKMKEKGDIPEGYSVSREKKERFSLILESASTNQTSMYLCASSVNNEQFFGPGTRLTVL.

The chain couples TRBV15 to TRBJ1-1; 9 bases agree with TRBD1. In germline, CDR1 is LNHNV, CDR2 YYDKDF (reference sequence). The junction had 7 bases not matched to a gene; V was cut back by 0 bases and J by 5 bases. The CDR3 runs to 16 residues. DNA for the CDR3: TGTGCCACCAGCAGAGATGCACAGGGGGCATTAACTGAAGCTTTCTTT. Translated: CATSRDAQGALTEAFF.

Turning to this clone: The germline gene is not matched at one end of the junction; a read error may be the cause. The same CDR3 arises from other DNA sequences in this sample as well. CDR3 nucleotide sequence: TGTGCCAGCAGCTCGACAGGCCCCCAAGAGACTCAGTACTTC. Translation: CASSSTGPQETQYF. The rearrangement joins TRBV7-3 to TRBJ2-5; weak D call: TRBD1 (6 bases). This CDR3 is 14 amino acids long. Germline V CDR1 and CDR2: SGHTA, FQGTGA.